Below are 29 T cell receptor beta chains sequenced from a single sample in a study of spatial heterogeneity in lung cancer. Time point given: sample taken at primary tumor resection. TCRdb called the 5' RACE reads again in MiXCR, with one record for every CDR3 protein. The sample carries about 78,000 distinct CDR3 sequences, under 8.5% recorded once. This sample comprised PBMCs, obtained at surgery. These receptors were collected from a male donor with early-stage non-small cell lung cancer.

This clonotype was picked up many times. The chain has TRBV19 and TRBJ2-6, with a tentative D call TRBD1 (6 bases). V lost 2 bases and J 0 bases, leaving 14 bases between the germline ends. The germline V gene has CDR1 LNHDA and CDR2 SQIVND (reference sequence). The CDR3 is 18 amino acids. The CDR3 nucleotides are TGTGCCAGTAGTATAACCGGGACAATCACCTCTGGGGCCAACGTCCTGACTTTC. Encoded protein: CASSITGTITSGANVLTF.

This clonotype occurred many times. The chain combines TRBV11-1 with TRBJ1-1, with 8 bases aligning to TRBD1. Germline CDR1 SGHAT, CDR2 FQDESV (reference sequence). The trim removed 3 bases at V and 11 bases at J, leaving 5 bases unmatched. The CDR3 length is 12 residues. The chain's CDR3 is CASSLAGGAAFF. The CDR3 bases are TGTGCCAGCAGCTTGGCAGGGGGCGCGGCTTTCTTT.

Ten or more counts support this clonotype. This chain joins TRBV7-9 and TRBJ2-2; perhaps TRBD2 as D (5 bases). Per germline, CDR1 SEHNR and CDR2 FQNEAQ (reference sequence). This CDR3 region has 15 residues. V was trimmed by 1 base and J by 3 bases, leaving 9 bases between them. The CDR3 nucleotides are TGTGCCAGCAGCTTAGAAGGGAGCTACACCGGGGAGCTGTTTTTT. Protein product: CASSLEGSYTGELFF. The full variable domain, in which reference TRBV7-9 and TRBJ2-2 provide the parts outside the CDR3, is DTGVSQNPRHKITKRGQNVTFRCDPISEHNRLYWYRQTLGQGPEFLTYFQNEAQLEKSRLLSDRFSAERPKGSFSTLEIQRTEQGDSAMYLCASSLEGSYTGELFFGEGSRLTVL.

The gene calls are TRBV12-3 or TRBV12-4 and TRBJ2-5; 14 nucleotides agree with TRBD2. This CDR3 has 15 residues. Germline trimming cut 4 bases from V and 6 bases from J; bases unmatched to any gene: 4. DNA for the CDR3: TGTGCCAGCAGTTGGGGACTAGCGGGAGTAAAGACCCAGTACTTC. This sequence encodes CASSWGLAGVKTQYF.

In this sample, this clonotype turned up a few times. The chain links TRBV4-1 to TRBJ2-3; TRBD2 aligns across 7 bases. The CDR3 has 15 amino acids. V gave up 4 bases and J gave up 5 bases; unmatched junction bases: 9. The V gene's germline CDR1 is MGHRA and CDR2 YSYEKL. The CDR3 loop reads CASSPGGGRGDTQYF. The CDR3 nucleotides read TGCGCCAGCAGCCCCGGCGGCGGGAGAGGAGATACGCAGTATTTT.

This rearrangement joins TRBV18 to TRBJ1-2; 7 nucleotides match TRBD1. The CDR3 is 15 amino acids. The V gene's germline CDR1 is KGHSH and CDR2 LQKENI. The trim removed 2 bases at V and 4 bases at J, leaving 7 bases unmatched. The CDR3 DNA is TGTGCCAGCTCACCAGACCGGGACAGCCTCTATGGCTACACCTTC. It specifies CASSPDRDSLYGYTF.

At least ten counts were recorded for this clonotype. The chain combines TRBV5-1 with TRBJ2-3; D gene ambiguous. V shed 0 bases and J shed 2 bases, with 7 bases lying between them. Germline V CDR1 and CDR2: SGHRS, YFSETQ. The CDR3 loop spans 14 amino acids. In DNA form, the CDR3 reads TGCGCCAGCAGCTTGGGGGTCCACACAGATACGCAGTATTTT. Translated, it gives CASSLGVHTDTQYF. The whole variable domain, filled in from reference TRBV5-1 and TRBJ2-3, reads KAGVTQTPRYLIKTRGQQVTLSCSPISGHRSVSWYQQTPGQGLQFLFEYFSETQRNKGNFPGRFSGRQFSNSRSEMNVSTLELGDSALYLCASSLGVHTDTQYFGPGTRLTVL.

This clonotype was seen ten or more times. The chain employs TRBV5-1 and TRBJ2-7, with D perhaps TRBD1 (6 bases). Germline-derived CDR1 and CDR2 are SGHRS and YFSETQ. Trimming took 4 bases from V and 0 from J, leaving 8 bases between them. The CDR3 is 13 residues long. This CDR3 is CASSRTDSYEQYF. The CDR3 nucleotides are TGCGCCAGCAGCCGGACAGACTCCTACGAGCAGTACTTC.

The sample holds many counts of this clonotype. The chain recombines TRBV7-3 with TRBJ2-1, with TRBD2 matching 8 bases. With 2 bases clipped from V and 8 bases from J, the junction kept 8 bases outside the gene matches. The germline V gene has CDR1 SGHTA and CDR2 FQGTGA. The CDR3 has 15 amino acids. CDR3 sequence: CASSLGTGGPDEQFF. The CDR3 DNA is TGTGCCAGCAGCTTAGGGACGGGAGGGCCCGATGAGCAGTTCTTC.

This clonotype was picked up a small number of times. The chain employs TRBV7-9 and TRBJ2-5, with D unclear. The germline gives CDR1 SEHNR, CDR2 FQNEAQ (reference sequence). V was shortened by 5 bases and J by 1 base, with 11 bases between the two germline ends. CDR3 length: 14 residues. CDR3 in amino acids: CASSHRAIQETQYF. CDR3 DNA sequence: TGTGCCAGCAGCCACCGGGCTATCCAAGAGACCCAGTACTTC.

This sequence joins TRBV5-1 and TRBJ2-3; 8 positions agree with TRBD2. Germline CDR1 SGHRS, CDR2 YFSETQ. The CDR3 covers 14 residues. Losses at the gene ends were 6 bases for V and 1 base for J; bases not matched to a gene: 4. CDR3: CASTPLAGTDTQYF. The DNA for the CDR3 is TGCGCCAGCACTCCACTAGCGGGCACAGATACGCAGTATTTT.

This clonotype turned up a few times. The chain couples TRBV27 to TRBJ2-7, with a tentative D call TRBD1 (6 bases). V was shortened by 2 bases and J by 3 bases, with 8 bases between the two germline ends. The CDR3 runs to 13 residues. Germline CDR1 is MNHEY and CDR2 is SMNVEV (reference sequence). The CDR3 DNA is TGTGCCAGCAGTTTAGGGACAAACTACGAGCAGTACTTC. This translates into CASSLGTNYEQYF.

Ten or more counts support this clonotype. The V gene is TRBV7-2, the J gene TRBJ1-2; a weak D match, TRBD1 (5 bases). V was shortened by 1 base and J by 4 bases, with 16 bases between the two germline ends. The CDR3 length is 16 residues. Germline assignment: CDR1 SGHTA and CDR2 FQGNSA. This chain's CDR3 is CASSLVLGRNLYGYTF. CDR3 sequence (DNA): TGTGCCAGCAGCTTAGTCTTGGGACGGAACCTCTATGGCTACACCTTC.

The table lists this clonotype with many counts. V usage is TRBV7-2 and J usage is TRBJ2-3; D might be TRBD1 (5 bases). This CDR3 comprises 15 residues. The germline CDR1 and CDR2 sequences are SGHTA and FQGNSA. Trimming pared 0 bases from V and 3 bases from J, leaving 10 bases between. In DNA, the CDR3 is TGTGCCAGCAGCTTAGCAGGGGCGCGTACAGATACGCAGTATTTT. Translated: CASSLAGARTDTQYF.

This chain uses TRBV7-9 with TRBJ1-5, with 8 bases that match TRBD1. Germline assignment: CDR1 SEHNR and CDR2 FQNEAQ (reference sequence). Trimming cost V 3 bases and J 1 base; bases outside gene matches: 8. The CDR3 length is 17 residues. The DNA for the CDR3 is TGTGCCAGCAGCTTGGGGCCTCAGGGGGCAAGCAATCAGCCCCAGCATTTT. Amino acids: CASSLGPQGASNQPQHF. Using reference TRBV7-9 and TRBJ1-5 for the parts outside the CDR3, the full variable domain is DTGVSQNPRHKITKRGQNVTFRCDPISEHNRLYWYRQTLGQGPEFLTYFQNEAQLEKSRLLSDRFSAERPKGSFSTLEIQRTEQGDSAMYLCASSLGPQGASNQPQHFGDGTRLSIL.

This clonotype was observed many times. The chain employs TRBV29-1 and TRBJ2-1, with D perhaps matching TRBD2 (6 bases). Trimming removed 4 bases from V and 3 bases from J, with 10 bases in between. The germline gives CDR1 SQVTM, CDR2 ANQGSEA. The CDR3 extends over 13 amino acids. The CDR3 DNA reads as TGCAGCGTTGCGGCGGGACTCTACAATGAGCAGTTCTTC. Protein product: CSVAAGLYNEQFF.

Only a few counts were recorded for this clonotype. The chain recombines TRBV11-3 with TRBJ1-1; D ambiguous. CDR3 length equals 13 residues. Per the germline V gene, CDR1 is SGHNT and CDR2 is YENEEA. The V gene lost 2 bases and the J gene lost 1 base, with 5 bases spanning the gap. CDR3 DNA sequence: TGTGCCAGCAGCTTACACCCGAACACTGAAGCTTTCTTT. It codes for CASSLHPNTEAFF.

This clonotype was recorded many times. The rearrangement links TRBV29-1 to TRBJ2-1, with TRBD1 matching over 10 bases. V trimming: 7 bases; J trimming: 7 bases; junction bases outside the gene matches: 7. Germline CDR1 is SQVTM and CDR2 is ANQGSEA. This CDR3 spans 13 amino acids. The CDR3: CSARQGARNEQFF. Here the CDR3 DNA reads TGCAGCGCCAGACAGGGGGCGAGGAATGAGCAGTTCTTC.

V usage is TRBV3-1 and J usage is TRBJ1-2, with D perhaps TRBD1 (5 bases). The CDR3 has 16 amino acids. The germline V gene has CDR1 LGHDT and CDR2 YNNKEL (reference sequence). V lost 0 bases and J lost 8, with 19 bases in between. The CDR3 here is CASSQEVLGRSLGYTF. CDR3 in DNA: TGTGCCAGCAGCCAAGAGGTGTTGGGACGGAGCTTGGGCTACACCTTC.

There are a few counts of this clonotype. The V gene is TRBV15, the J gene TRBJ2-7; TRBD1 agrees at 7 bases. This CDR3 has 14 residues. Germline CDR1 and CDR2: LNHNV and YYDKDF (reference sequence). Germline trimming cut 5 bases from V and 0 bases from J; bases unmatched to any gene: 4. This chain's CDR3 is CATSGDSLSYEQYF. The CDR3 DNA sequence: TGTGCCACCAGCGGGGACAGCCTCTCCTACGAGCAGTACTTC.

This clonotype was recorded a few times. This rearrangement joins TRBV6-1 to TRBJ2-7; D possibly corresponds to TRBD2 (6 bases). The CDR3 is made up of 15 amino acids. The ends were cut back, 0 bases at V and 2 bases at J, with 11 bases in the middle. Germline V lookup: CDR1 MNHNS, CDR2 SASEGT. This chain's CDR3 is CASSEAGSGPYEQYF. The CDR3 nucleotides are TGTGCCAGCAGTGAAGCTGGTAGCGGCCCCTACGAGCAGTACTTC.

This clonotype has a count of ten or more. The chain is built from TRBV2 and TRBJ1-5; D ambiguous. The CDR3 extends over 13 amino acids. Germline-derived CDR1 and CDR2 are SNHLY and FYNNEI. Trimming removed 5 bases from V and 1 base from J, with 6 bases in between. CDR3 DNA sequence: TGTGCCAGCAGTTTAGAAAGCAATCAGCCCCAGCATTTT. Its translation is CASSLESNQPQHF.

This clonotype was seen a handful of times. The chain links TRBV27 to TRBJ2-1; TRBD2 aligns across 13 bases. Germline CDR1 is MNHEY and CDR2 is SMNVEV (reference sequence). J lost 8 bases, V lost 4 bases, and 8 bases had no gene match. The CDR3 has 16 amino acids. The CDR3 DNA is TGTGCCAGCAGTTGGTCCGGGACTAGCGGGACCTATGAGCAGTTCTTC. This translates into CASSWSGTSGTYEQFF.

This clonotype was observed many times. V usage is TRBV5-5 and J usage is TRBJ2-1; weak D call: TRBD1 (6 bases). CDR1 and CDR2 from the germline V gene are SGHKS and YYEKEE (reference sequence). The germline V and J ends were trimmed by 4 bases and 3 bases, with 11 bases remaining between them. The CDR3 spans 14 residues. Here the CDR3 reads CASSLTGHYNEQFF. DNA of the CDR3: TGTGCCAGCAGCCTAACAGGGCACTACAATGAGCAGTTCTTC.

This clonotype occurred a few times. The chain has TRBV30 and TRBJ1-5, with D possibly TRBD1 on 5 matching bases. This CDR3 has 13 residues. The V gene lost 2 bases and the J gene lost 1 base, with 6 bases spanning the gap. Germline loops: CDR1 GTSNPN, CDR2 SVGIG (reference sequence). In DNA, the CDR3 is TGTGCCTGGAGTAGGGGCAGCAATCAGCCCCAGCATTTT. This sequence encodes CAWSRGSNQPQHF.

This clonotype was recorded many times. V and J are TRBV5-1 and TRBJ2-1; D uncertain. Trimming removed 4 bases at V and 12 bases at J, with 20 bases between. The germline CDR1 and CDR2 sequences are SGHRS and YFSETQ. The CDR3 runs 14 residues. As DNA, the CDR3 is TGCGCCAGCAGCCTAGGAGATGCAGGATGGGGGCAGTTCTTC. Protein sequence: CASSLGDAGWGQFF.

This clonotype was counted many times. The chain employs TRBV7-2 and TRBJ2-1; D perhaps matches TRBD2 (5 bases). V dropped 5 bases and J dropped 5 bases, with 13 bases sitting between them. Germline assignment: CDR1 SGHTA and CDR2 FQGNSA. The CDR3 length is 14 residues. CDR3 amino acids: CASSPPDYNNEQFF. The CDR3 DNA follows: TGTGCCAGCAGCCCCCCAGACTATAACAATGAGCAGTTCTTC.

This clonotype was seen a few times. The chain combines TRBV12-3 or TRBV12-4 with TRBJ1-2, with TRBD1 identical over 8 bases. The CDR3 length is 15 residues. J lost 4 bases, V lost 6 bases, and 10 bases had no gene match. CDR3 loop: CASSPFPGTGYGYTF. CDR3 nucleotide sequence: TGTGCCAGCAGCCCATTCCCCGGGACAGGCTATGGCTACACCTTC.

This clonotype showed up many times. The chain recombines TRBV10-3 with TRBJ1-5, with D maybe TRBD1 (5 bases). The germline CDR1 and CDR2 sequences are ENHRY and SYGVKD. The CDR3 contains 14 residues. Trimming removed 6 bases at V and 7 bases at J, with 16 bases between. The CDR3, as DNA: TGTGCCATCAGCGACAGTCCATCTTACCAGCCCCAGCATTTT. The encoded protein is CAISDSPSYQPQHF.